The present entry profiles one TCR beta chain with its context. These data originate in a study of blood T cell repertoires in COVID-19. Per the study methods: Reference gene primers were amplified, and this amplification served to estimate nucleated cell counts. The assay was immunoSEQ multiplex PCR, and TCRdb's table has in-frame clones only and misses some. The DNA was the basis for D and trimming; V, J and clone size are from that table. The sample yields fewer than 250,000 clones, approximately 86% seen once. This CDR3 comprises 13 residues. The germline CDR1 and CDR2 sequences are SGHAT and FQNNGV. V was cut by 4 bases and J by 5 bases, with 11 bases left in between.

The rearrangement uses TRBV11-2 and TRBJ1-2, with D possibly TRBD1 on 5 matching bases. The sequenced material came from PBMCs or T cells enriched from blood (not recorded which). This clonotype was obtained from a woman between 40 and 50 years old with acute COVID-19. In nucleotides, the CDR3 is TGTGCCAGCAGCTCCTTCGGGGGTTATGGCTACACCTTC. Amino acids: CASSSFGGYGYTF. Full variable domain (missing parts from reference TRBV11-2 and TRBJ1-2): EAGVAQSPRYKIIEKRQSVAFWCNPISGHATLYWYQQILGQGPKLLIQFQNNGVVDDSQLPKDRFSAERLKGVDSTLKIQPAKLEDSAVYLCASSSFGGYGYTFGSGTRLTVV.